This T cell receptor beta chain was sequenced during a study of T cell repertoires in cytomegalovirus infection. For the study at large: Through public TCR beta signatures, both CMV infection and matching HLA type were indicated.

The V end lost 6 bases, the J end lost 5 bases, and 16 bases lay between the germline ends. The CDR3 is 14 amino acids. Looked up from germline, CDR1 is MNHEY and CDR2 is SMNVEV (reference sequence). Regarding this clonotype: Its antigen is still unknown.

TCRdb re-derived calls from the reads in MiXCR, one entry per CDR3 protein. The sample shows about 830,000 distinct CDR3 sequences, approximately 32% of them seen only once. Findings and caveats of the study: Summed frequency of shared TCR beta families picked out CMV carriers who also had the relevant HLA.

The chain carries TRBV27 and TRBJ1-1, with a tentative D call TRBD1 (6 bases). This clonotype originated in a human donor in good health (CMV status not recorded). Some clones in this sample may be carry-over from other donors' samples. Sequenced material: cultured CD8+ T cells from PBMCs, taken from culture after CMV antigen stimulation. In DNA form, the CDR3 reads TGTGCCAGCAGCGCAGGGGCGGTGAGTACTGAAGCTTTCTTT. Amino acids: CASSAGAVSTEAFF.